The next 32 T cell receptor beta chains were all read from a single sample in a study of T cells in tuberculosis. Some clones are missing from TCRdb's copy, which holds only in-frame ones; the method was immunoSEQ multiplex PCR. The sample has under 45,000 clones, 75% to 95% seen once. Time point of the sample: new active TB diagnosis, blood taken before or within 7 days of starting treatment. The sequencing here drew on PBMCs, taken at tuberculosis diagnosis. All receptors come from an adult with tuberculosis.

This clone was recorded only once. The chain couples TRBV28 to TRBJ2-4; D possibly corresponds to TRBD2 (7 bases). Trimming removed 0 bases from V and 5 bases from J, with 11 bases in between. Germline CDR1 reads MDHEN; CDR2 reads SYDVKM. The CDR3 runs 15 residues. The CDR3 region has the DNA TGTGCCAGCAGTTTATGGTCGGGGGGCCAAAACATTCAGTACTTC. Translated, it gives CASSLWSGGQNIQYF.

J is TRBJ2-1 and V is TRBV4-3; the match to TRBD2 covers 15 bases. CDR1 LGHNA and CDR2 YSLEER come from the germline V gene. The CDR3 is made up of 16 amino acids. Unmatched junction bases numbered 1, after V lost 0 bases and J lost 7 bases. The DNA of the CDR3 is TGCGCCAGCAGCCAAGATGGGACTAGCGGGGGGAATGAGCAGTTCTTC. Translated: CASSQDGTSGGNEQFF.

The chain links TRBV27 to TRBJ1-3; D unclear. The CDR3 consists of 14 residues. V gave up 7 bases and J gave up 4 bases, with 14 bases separating them. CDR1 and CDR2 from the germline V gene are MNHEY and SMNVEV (reference sequence). Written as DNA, the CDR3 is TGTGCCAGCAAACCACCCGGAGCAGGAAACACCATATATTTT. Translation gives CASKPPGAGNTIYF.

The chain employs TRBV4-3 and TRBJ1-4; D is unresolved. V lost 4 bases to trimming and J lost 0 bases, with 15 bases between them. The CDR3 consists of 17 residues. CDR1 and CDR2 from the germline V gene are LGHNA and YSLEER. The DNA for the CDR3 is TGCGCCAGCAGCCCAAGAGGTCGCGGTGCAACTAATGAAAAACTGTTTTTT. Translation: CASSPRGRGATNEKLFF.

Only a few counts were recorded for this clone. The chain has TRBV30 and TRBJ2-1; TRBD2 agrees at 9 bases. Looked up from germline, CDR1 is GTSNPN and CDR2 is SVGIG (reference sequence). This CDR3 comprises 15 residues. V was pared by 6 bases and J by 12 bases, with 18 bases of the junction left unmatched. The CDR3 bases are TGTGCCTGTACGGGGGTAGCGGGGGACCCCCTCGGGCAGTTCTTC. Protein sequence: CACTGVAGDPLGQFF.

The chain employs TRBV29-1 and TRBJ1-2; 7 nucleotides line up with TRBD1. V dropped 6 bases and J dropped 2; count of bases not matched to a gene: 12. The CDR3 spans 15 residues. Germline V gives CDR1 SQVTM, CDR2 ANQGSEA. In DNA form, the CDR3 reads TGCAGCGTCCCCGGGACAGCCAAACTCAACTATGGCTACACCTTC. This sequence encodes CSVPGTAKLNYGYTF. The whole variable domain, remainder taken from reference TRBV29-1 and TRBJ1-2, is SAVISQKPSRDICQRGTSLTIQCQVDSQVTMMFWYRQQPGQSLTLIATANQGSEATYESGFVIDKFPISRPNLTFSTLTVSNMSPEDSSIYLCSVPGTAKLNYGYTFGSGTRLTVV.

The V call is TRBV20-1, the J call TRBJ2-7, with 9 bases fitting TRBD1. Germline V gives CDR1 DFQATT, CDR2 SNEGSKA (reference sequence). V was pared by 5 bases and J by 5 bases, with 1 base of the junction left unmatched. There are 11 residues in the CDR3. In DNA form, the CDR3 reads TGCAGTGCTGGGGACAGGGACGAGCAGTACTTC. This translates into CSAGDRDEQYF.

The CDR3 reads CARTSHRDGNTIYF. DNA of the CDR3: TGTGCCAGGACCTCCCACAGGGATGGAAACACCATATATTTT. The rearrangement joins TRBV2 to TRBJ1-3, with D tentatively TRBD1 (6 bases). Trimming removed 9 bases at V and 3 bases at J, with 15 bases between. Germline CDR1 SNHLY, CDR2 FYNNEI. The CDR3 runs to 14 residues. Together with reference TRBV2 and TRBJ1-3, the CDR3 gives the full variable domain: EPEVTQTPSHQVTQMGQEVILRCVPISNHLYFYWYRQILGQKVEFLVSFYNNEISEKSEIFDDQFSVERPDGSNFTLKIRSTKLEDSAMYFCARTSHRDGNTIYFGEGSWLTVV.

The chain is built from TRBV6-5 and TRBJ1-6, with D maybe TRBD1 (6 bases). V was cut by 3 bases and J by 7 bases, with 13 bases left in between. Germline V lookup: CDR1 MNHEY, CDR2 SVGAGI. The CDR3 has 15 residues. CDR3 loop: CASSYGGGLNSPLHF. DNA of the CDR3: TGTGCCAGCAGTTATGGGGGGGGCCTGAATTCACCCCTCCACTTT.

The chain employs TRBV5-1 and TRBJ2-1; a possible D gene is TRBD2 (5 bases). V was shortened by 1 base and J by 8 bases, with 13 bases between the two germline ends. Germline V gene data show CDR1 as SGHRS and CDR2 as YFSETQ. The CDR3 is made up of 14 amino acids. The chain's CDR3 is CASSLTGNEDEQFF. The DNA of the CDR3 is TGCGCCAGCAGCTTGACGGGAAATGAGGATGAGCAGTTCTTC.

This clone showed up just once. V usage is TRBV5-1 and J usage is TRBJ2-3; perhaps TRBD2 as D (7 bases). The germline CDR1 and CDR2 sequences are SGHRS and YFSETQ. The CDR3 length is 15 residues. Trimming took off 0 bases at V and 5 bases at J, with 13 bases between the two ends. CDR3 DNA sequence: TGCGCCAGCAGCTTGGCGGCGGGGGCTCAAGATACGCAGTATTTT. Amino acid sequence: CASSLAAGAQDTQYF.

The chain carries TRBV2 and TRBJ1-1, with a possible D match to TRBD1 (6 bases). The CDR3 is 14 amino acids. Germline V gene lookup returns CDR1 SNHLY and CDR2 FYNNEI. V lost 7 bases to trimming and J lost 1 base, with 13 bases between them. CDR3: CASTGQGSNTEAFF. DNA of the CDR3: TGTGCCAGCACGGGCCAGGGGTCGAACACTGAAGCTTTCTTT.

The rearrangement joins TRBV19 to TRBJ2-2, with D possibly being TRBD2 (5 bases). CDR3 length: 15 amino acids. Germline CDR1 is LNHDA and CDR2 is SQIVND (reference sequence). V was trimmed by 7 bases and J by 10 bases, leaving 22 bases between them. DNA for the CDR3: TGTGCCAGTACCCCTTGGGTGAGAGGGTCCGCGGAGCTGTTTTTT. Protein sequence: CASTPWVRGSAELFF.

The chain combines TRBV13 with TRBJ2-3; 9 nucleotides line up with TRBD2. The V segment lost 4 bases and the J segment 3 bases; nucleotides outside the gene matches: 5. Germline V gives CDR1 PRHDT, CDR2 FYEKMQ (reference sequence). CDR3 length: 15 amino acids. The CDR3 DNA follows: TGTGCCAGCAGCTGGAGCGGGGGGTCGACAGATACGCAGTATTTT. Encoded protein: CASSWSGGSTDTQYF.

The chain recombines TRBV4-1 with TRBJ2-7, with D tentatively TRBD1 (6 bases). CDR3 size: 13 residues. With 1 base removed from V and 13 bases from J, the gap between germline ends came to 17 bases. CDR1 and CDR2 (germline): MGHRA, YSYEKL. DNA for the CDR3: TGCGCCAGCAGCCAAGTTGTAGGGACACCTTTTTACGTC. Protein: CASSQVVGTPFYV.

The CDR3 nucleotides are TGTGCCAGCAGTTACCGGGGGGCAGGAGAAACCCACGAGCAGTACTTC. This translates into CASSYRGAGETHEQYF. V gene TRBV6-5 combines with J gene TRBJ2-7; D is perhaps TRBD2 (7 bases). Trimming took 2 bases from V and 5 from J, leaving 19 bases between them. Germline loops: CDR1 MNHEY, CDR2 SVGAGI. The CDR3 consists of 16 residues.

V usage is TRBV7-3 and J usage is TRBJ1-1; D gene uncertain. The CDR3 runs to 13 residues. Trimming took off 0 bases at V and 0 bases at J, with 2 bases between the two ends. Germline assignment: CDR1 SGHTA and CDR2 FQGTGA. DNA for the CDR3: TGTGCCAGCAGCTTAACTATGAACACTGAAGCTTTCTTT. This encodes CASSLTMNTEAFF.

The V gene is TRBV25-1, the J gene TRBJ2-7; 7 nucleotides line up with TRBD1. Germline assignment: CDR1 MGHDK and CDR2 SYGVNS. The CDR3 extends over 18 amino acids. V gave up 1 base and J gave up 2 bases; unmatched junction bases: 14. In DNA form, the CDR3 reads TGTGCCAGCAGTGAATCTAGAGGGGGCCCCCACTTTACCTACGAGCAGTACGTC. This encodes CASSESRGGPHFTYEQYV.

V is TRBV9 and J is TRBJ2-7; TRBD2 matches at 11 bases. With V trimmed by 3 bases and J by 7 bases, 12 bases remained unmatched. The CDR3 totals 16 residues. Per germline, CDR1 SGDLS and CDR2 YYNGEE. The CDR3 sequence: CASSALLAGALGEQYF. For the CDR3, the DNA is TGTGCCAGCAGCGCATTACTAGCGGGGGCTCTCGGGGAGCAGTACTTC.

The chain recombines TRBV10-1 with TRBJ2-5; a weak D match, TRBD2 (5 bases). The germline V gene has CDR1 WNHNN and CDR2 SYGVQD (reference sequence). V was clipped by 5 bases and J by 1 base, with 8 bases between them. The CDR3 length is 13 residues. This chain's CDR3 is CASSRSAQETQYF. The CDR3 nucleotides are TGCGCCAGCAGTCGTAGCGCCCAAGAGACCCAGTACTTC.

This chain connects TRBV5-4 to TRBJ1-2, with TRBD1 matching 7 bases. CDR3 length: 14 residues. With 4 bases clipped from V and 5 bases from J, the junction kept 8 bases outside the gene matches. CDR1 is SGHNT and CDR2 is YYREEE in the germline V gene (reference sequence). The CDR3 protein is CASSPGTDSYGYTF. In nucleotides, the CDR3 is TGTGCCAGCAGCCCCGGGACAGATTCTTATGGCTACACCTTC.

The rearrangement joins TRBV7-2 to TRBJ1-3; perhaps TRBD1 as D (6 bases). Deletions cut 6 bases from V and 5 bases from J, with 11 bases between. The CDR3 has 13 amino acids. Germline loops: CDR1 SGHTA, CDR2 FQGNSA. The CDR3 region is CASSLQGRNTIYF. DNA of the CDR3: TGTGCCAGCAGTTTACAGGGCCGAAACACCATATATTTT.

The rearrangement uses TRBV11-2 and TRBJ1-6; D is unclear. The CDR3 contains 11 residues. Germline CDR1 SGHAT, CDR2 FQNNGV. V lost 4 bases and J lost 7, with 2 bases in between. For the CDR3, the DNA is TGTGCCAGCAGCTCAAATTCACCCCTCCACTTT. It specifies CASSSNSPLHF.

CDR3 loop: CASTRVGASSYNSPLHF. DNA for the CDR3: TGTGCCAGCACCCGAGTAGGAGCCAGCTCCTATAATTCACCCCTCCACTTT. This chain joins TRBV27 and TRBJ1-6; D gene unclear. CDR3 length: 17 amino acids. V was cut by 7 bases and J by 0 bases, with 16 bases left in between. Per germline, CDR1 MNHEY and CDR2 SMNVEV (reference sequence).

The chain is built from TRBV2 and TRBJ2-2, with TRBD1 matching over 10 bases. With V trimmed by 6 bases and J by 6 bases, 4 bases remained unmatched. Germline assignment: CDR1 SNHLY and CDR2 FYNNEI. There are 14 residues in the CDR3. CDR3 sequence reads: CASRGTGVAGELFF. CDR3 nucleotides: TGTGCCAGCAGGGGGACAGGGGTGGCCGGGGAGCTGTTTTTT. Full variable domain (remainder filled in from reference TRBV2 and TRBJ2-2): EPEVTQTPSHQVTQMGQEVILRCVPISNHLYFYWYRQILGQKVEFLVSFYNNEISEKSEIFDDQFSVERPDGSNFTLKIRSTKLEDSAMYFCASRGTGVAGELFFGEGSRLTVL.

V is TRBV7-2 and J is TRBJ2-7; TRBD1 agrees at 7 bases. The CDR3 has 14 residues. From germline, CDR1 is SGHTA and CDR2 FQGNSA. With 2 bases clipped from V and 3 bases from J, the junction kept 4 bases outside the gene matches. DNA of the CDR3: TGTGCCAGCAGCTTAACAGGGGAGCGCTACGAGCAGTACTTC. It yields the protein CASSLTGERYEQYF.

The V and J genes are TRBV18 and TRBJ2-6; 10 bases align to TRBD1. Germline V gives CDR1 KGHSH, CDR2 LQKENI. The trim removed 2 bases at V and 0 bases at J, leaving 7 bases unmatched. The CDR3 totals 19 residues. The CDR3 DNA sequence: TGTGCCAGCTCACCAAGGGTCGGACAGGGGGTCTCTGGGGCCAACGTCCTGACTTTC. This codes for CASSPRVGQGVSGANVLTF.

V gene TRBV19 combines with J gene TRBJ1-3, with 8 nucleotides matching TRBD1. V was pared by 8 bases and J by 0 bases, with 3 bases of the junction left unmatched. Germline V gene data show CDR1 as LNHDA and CDR2 as SQIVND (reference sequence). This CDR3 has 14 residues. The CDR3 loop reads CASYRGSSGNTIYF. The CDR3 region has the DNA TGTGCCAGTTACAGGGGGAGCTCTGGAAACACCATATATTTT.

The chain uses TRBV27 and TRBJ1-1; tentative D call: TRBD1 (6 bases). This CDR3 contains 13 residues. The germline V gene encodes CDR1 MNHEY and CDR2 SMNVEV (reference sequence). V gave up 7 bases and J gave up 6 bases, with 15 bases separating them. In DNA, the CDR3 is TGTGCCAGCATTTCTTTCACAGGGCCTGAAGCTTTCTTT. Translating it yields CASISFTGPEAFF.

The V and J genes are TRBV5-6 and TRBJ2-2; TRBD1 matches at 10 bases. Unmatched junction bases numbered 4, after V lost 4 bases and J lost 4 bases. CDR1 SGHDT and CDR2 YYEEEE come from the germline V gene. The CDR3 runs to 15 residues. CDR3 protein: CASSPGQGGTGELFF. CDR3 DNA: TGTGCCAGCAGCCCTGGACAGGGGGGCACCGGGGAGCTGTTTTTT.

This chain connects TRBV19 to TRBJ1-4; D unresolved. With 6 bases removed from V and 3 bases from J, the gap between germline ends came to 14 bases. CDR1 is LNHDA, CDR2 SQIVND, per germline (reference sequence). The CDR3 runs 15 residues. The CDR3 sequence: CASRRTPGSNEKLFF. CDR3 in DNA: TGTGCCAGTAGACGAACCCCGGGGTCTAATGAAAAACTGTTTTTT. Variable domain in full (rest from reference TRBV19 and TRBJ1-4): DGGITQSPKYLFRKEGQNVTLSCEQNLNHDAMYWYRQDPGQGLRLIYYSQIVNDFQKGDIAEGYSVSREKKESFPLTVTSAQKNPTAFYLCASRRTPGSNEKLFFGSGTQLSVL.

This clone was counted once. The chain uses TRBV28 and TRBJ1-3, with D perhaps TRBD1 (5 bases). V gave up 2 bases and J gave up 7 bases, with 9 bases separating them. CDR3 size: 13 residues. Germline CDR1 reads MDHEN; CDR2 reads SYDVKM. The CDR3 DNA reads TGTGCCAGCAGTTTAGACCCAGGGAACACCATATATTTT. It codes for CASSLDPGNTIYF. Filled out from reference TRBV28 and TRBJ1-3, the complete variable domain reads DVKVTQSSRYLVKRTGEKVFLECVQDMDHENMFWYRQDPGLGLRLIYFSYDVKMKEKGDIPEGYSVSREKKERFSLILESASTNQTSMYLCASSLDPGNTIYFGEGSWLTVV.